The 32 T cell receptor beta chains presented below share a single source sample, sequenced in a study of molecular identifiers for immune sequencing clone quantification (dated 2018 in TCRdb). The library was produced with PCR. TCRdb records NextSeq 500 as the sequencer. TCRdb took the public reads, trimmed them with fastp at Q25, ran MiXCR for clone calling and kept in-frame beta chains. Each entry merges the rows of one CDR3 protein and shows their most common DNA and genes. The sample has approximately 590,000 distinct CDR3 sequences on record, 25% of them singletons. The ten largest clonotypes hold 0.78% of the sample. Sequencing input: naive CD8+ T cells from blood, with Jurkat cell RNA spiked in. This sample's cell subset or site label indicates: FACS-sorted CD8+CD4-CCR7+CD45RA+ naive T cells. The receptors shown here come from a human donor in good health. Some libraries in this study had Jurkat cell RNA spiked in.

At least ten counts were recorded for this clonotype. The chain carries TRBV24-1 and TRBJ2-3; 7 positions agree with TRBD1. Germline loops: CDR1 KGHDR, CDR2 SFDVKD. The junction had 5 bases not matched to a gene; V was cut back by 4 bases and J by 5 bases. The CDR3 totals 14 residues. In DNA, the CDR3 is TGTGCCACCAGTGACTCGCAGGGGGTAGATACGCAGTATTTT. Its protein product is CATSDSQGVDTQYF.

This clonotype was observed many times. The V call is TRBV20-1, the J call TRBJ2-2; the D gene could be TRBD1 or TRBD2 (5 bases each). Between the trimmed V and J ends, which lost 5 bases and 6 bases, there was a span of 13 bases. The CDR3 consists of 13 residues. Per the germline V gene, CDR1 is DFQATT and CDR2 is SNEGSKA (reference sequence). This CDR3 reads CSAGTVISGELFF. In nucleotides, the CDR3 is TGCAGTGCTGGGACGGTGATCTCCGGGGAGCTGTTTTTT.

This clonotype was counted at least ten times. The rearrangement uses TRBV28 and TRBJ2-3, with TRBD1 matching over 8 bases. This CDR3 has 14 residues. With V trimmed by 6 bases and J by 3 bases, 5 bases remained unmatched. Germline lookup yields CDR1 MDHEN and CDR2 SYDVKM. CDR3 amino acids: CASSYRGETDTQYF. The CDR3 DNA sequence: TGTGCCAGCAGCTACAGGGGGGAAACAGATACGCAGTATTTT.

This clonotype has a count of ten or more. The chain recombines TRBV11-2 with TRBJ2-3; 10 bases match TRBD1. V was clipped by 5 bases and J by 8 bases; unmatched bases: 10. CDR1 and CDR2 (germline): SGHAT, FQNNGV. This CDR3 region has 15 residues. CDR3 sequence (DNA): TGTGCCAGCAGCGAGACAGGGGGCAGGCCAGTTACGCAGTATTTT. This translates into CASSETGGRPVTQYF.

This chain uses TRBV28 with TRBJ1-1; D is undetermined. V lost 6 bases and J lost 7, with 15 bases in between. The CDR3 has 13 residues. Germline assignment: CDR1 MDHEN and CDR2 SYDVKM. DNA for the CDR3: TGTGCCAGCAGCTGGGAAGAGTTCGGTGAAGCTTTCTTT. This gives the protein CASSWEEFGEAFF.

The rearrangement joins TRBV11-2 to TRBJ1-2; D remains ambiguous. This CDR3 spans 13 amino acids. Germline CDR1 reads SGHAT; CDR2 reads FQNNGV. V lost 5 bases to trimming and J lost 4 bases, with 11 bases between them. As DNA, the CDR3 is TGTGCCAGCAGCCCCGGACCCGCCTATGGCTACACCTTC. It translates to CASSPGPAYGYTF.

The V call is TRBV4-2, the J call TRBJ2-1; no clear D gene. This CDR3 has 11 amino acids. Trimming shortened V by 6 bases and J by 9 bases, and 9 bases separated the two germline ends. In germline, CDR1 is LGHNA, CDR2 YNFKEQ. The CDR3 nucleotides read TGTGCCAGCAGGATATCGGGTGAGCAGTTCTTC. Residues: CASRISGEQFF.

The rearrangement links TRBV21-1 to TRBJ2-4; TRBD1 was called by the table and not checked on the DNA. TRBV21-1 counts as a pseudogene. This CDR3 contains 19 residues. The CDR3 spells CASSGTFPPPPLAKNIQYF. CDR3 DNA sequence: TGTGCCAGCAGCGGGACTTTCCCACCCCCTCCTCTAGCCAAAAACATTCAGTACTTC.

Comments on this clonotype: One end of the junction fails to match germline, which may point to a read error. The chain joins TRBV10-3 to TRBJ2-5; 13 bases fit TRBD2. Germline values: CDR1 ENHRY, CDR2 SYGVKD. The CDR3 has 17 amino acids. Written as DNA, the CDR3 is TGTGCCATCAGTGAGTCTGAGACTAGCGGGAGGCAAGAGACCCCGTACTTC. Translated, it gives CAISESETSGRQETPYF.

The table lists this clonotype with a few counts. The CDR3 end shows no conserved phenylalanine or tryptophan, and so a read error is likely. The chain employs TRBV7-9 and TRBJ1-1, with 11 bases matching TRBD1. The CDR3 sequence is 12 residues long. V was pared by 11 bases and J by 7 bases, with 6 bases of the junction left unmatched. The V gene's germline CDR1 is SEHNR and CDR2 FQNEAQ (reference sequence). In DNA form, the CDR3 reads TGTGCCCATGGACAGGGGGCGGATGAAGCTTTCCTT. Protein sequence: CAHGQGADEAFL.

This clonotype was detected a few times. The genes are TRBV12-3 or TRBV12-4 and TRBJ2-3, with 8 bases fitting TRBD1. The J segment lost 5 bases and the V segment lost 6 bases, leaving 19 bases of the junction unmatched. CDR3 length: 18 amino acids. CDR3 nucleotides: TGTGCCAGCAGCCTAGGGCGGATGGCCAGGGGGCATGAAGATACGCAGTATTTT. Protein sequence: CASSLGRMARGHEDTQYF.

J is TRBJ2-1 and V is TRBV10-2; the D is unclear. This CDR3 has 12 amino acids. The V end was cut by 4 bases, the J end by 6 bases, with 7 bases between. Germline CDR1 and CDR2: WSHSY and SAAADI. CDR3 region: CASSGVPNEQFF. As DNA, the CDR3 is TGCGCCAGCAGTGGGGTCCCCAATGAGCAGTTCTTC.

Comments on this clonotype: A much larger clonotype is one base distant, so this may be a read error. This chain connects TRBV6-4 to TRBJ1-1, with D uncertain. The germline gives CDR1 MRHNA, CDR2 SNTAGT. The CDR3 totals 13 residues. The CDR3: CASRETPNTGAFF. In DNA, the CDR3 is TGTGCCAGCAGGGAGACACCGAACACTGGAGCTTTCTTT.

This clonotype appeared a few times. The chain couples TRBV11-2 to TRBJ2-1; D not certain. V lost 10 bases and J 1 base, leaving 17 bases between the germline ends. Looked up from germline, CDR1 is SGHAT and CDR2 is FQNNGV. This CDR3 is built from 15 residues. The CDR3 DNA is TGTGCCATCCTTAAGGAATCTTTTTCCTACAATGAGCAGTTCTTC. Protein sequence: CAILKESFSYNEQFF.

The sample holds many counts of this clonotype. V and J are TRBV4-1 and TRBJ1-5; D is ambiguous. The CDR3 covers 15 residues. V gave up 0 bases and J gave up 3 bases, with 9 bases separating them. Germline V gene data show CDR1 as MGHRA and CDR2 as YSYEKL. The CDR3 spells CASSQEWRSNQPQHF. DNA for the CDR3: TGCGCCAGCAGCCAAGAGTGGCGTTCCAATCAGCCCCAGCATTTT.

This clonotype occurred a few times. CDR3 amino acids: CASSLVPGYAGSYNEQFF. The CDR3 DNA reads as TGTGCCAGCAGCTTAGTTCCGGGTTATGCCGGCTCCTACAATGAGCAGTTCTTC. This chain links TRBV11-2 with TRBJ2-1; D is unclear. Germline V CDR1 and CDR2: SGHAT, FQNNGV. V was clipped by 1 base and J by 0 bases, with 16 bases between them. The CDR3 runs to 18 residues.

This clonotype was detected only once. This may be a read error, as it is one base from a much larger clone. V and J are TRBV24-1 and TRBJ2-1, with unresolved D. Deletions cut 3 bases from V and 12 bases from J, with 11 bases between. CDR1 KGHDR and CDR2 SFDVKD come from the germline V gene. This CDR3 contains 12 residues. The CDR3 reads CATSDLQDGQFF. In nucleotides, the CDR3 is TGTGCCACCAGTGATCTTCAAGATGGGCAGTTCTTC.

A word on this clonotype: At one boundary the junction diverges from the germline segment, which might be a read error. The chain has TRBV5-6 and TRBJ1-1; D might be TRBD1 (5 bases). CDR3 length: 16 amino acids. In germline, CDR1 is SGHDT, CDR2 YYEEEE. The CDR3 here is CAGSYAPGLVNTEAFF. The CDR3 nucleotides read TGTGCCGGCAGCTATGCTCCGGGACTGGTGAACACTGAAGCTTTCTTT.

To note about this clonotype: A much larger clone differs by one base, so this may be a read error. This sequence joins TRBV19 and TRBJ1-5; D is ambiguous. Germline V gene sequence: CDR1 LNHDA, CDR2 SQIVND (reference sequence). CDR3 length: 12 amino acids. The CDR3 nucleotides read TGTGCCAGTAGTATGGCGGGTCAGCACCAGCATTTT. It codes for CASSMAGQHQHF.

Of note for this clonotype: One junction end disagrees with the germline gene, perhaps due to a read error. The chain employs TRBV19 and TRBJ2-7; the D gene is possibly TRBD2 (6 bases). CDR1 is LNHDA, CDR2 SQIVND, per germline (reference sequence). The CDR3 totals 13 residues. The CDR3 bases are TGTGCCAGTAGTTACGGGGGTAACTACGAGCTGTACTTC. Translated: CASSYGGNYELYF. Using reference TRBV19 and TRBJ2-7 for the parts outside the CDR3, the full variable domain is DGGITQSPKYLFRKEGQNVTLSCEQNLNHDAMYWYRQDPGQGLRLIYYSQIVNDFQKGDIAEGYSVSREKKESFPLTVTSAQKNPTAFYLCASSYGGNYELYFGPGTRLTVT.

Comment on this clonotype: A read error is possible here, since a much larger clone lies one base away. The chain uses TRBV6-2 or TRBV6-3 and TRBJ2-1; D perhaps matches TRBD1 (5 bases). From germline, CDR1 is MNHEY and CDR2 SVGEGT. This CDR3 has 16 residues. CDR3 nucleotides: TGTGCCCGCAGTTACTCAGGGATATTAACACCCGGTGAGCAGTTCTTC. Amino acid sequence: CARSYSGILTPGEQFF.

Worth noting for this clonotype: A much larger clone lies a single base off, so this may be a read error. The gene calls are TRBV4-1 and TRBJ2-5; the D is unclear. Trimming shortened V by 5 bases and J by 4 bases, and 8 bases separated the two germline ends. This CDR3 is 12 amino acids long. Germline V CDR1 and CDR2: MGHRA, YSYEKL. Here the CDR3 reads CASSTGPETQYF. The CDR3 region has the DNA TGCGCCAGCAGCACGGGTCCAGAGACCCAGTACTTC.

This clonotype was seen a single time. Mismatch with germline at one junction end may stem from a read error. The V and J genes are TRBV28 and TRBJ2-7; a weak D match, TRBD1 (6 bases). This CDR3 spans 14 amino acids. The germline CDR1 and CDR2 sequences are MDHEN and SYDVKM. The CDR3 sequence: CAISPEQGKYEQYF. The CDR3 DNA reads TGTGCCATCAGTCCCGAACAGGGAAAGTACGAGCAGTACTTC.

The table lists this clonotype with a few counts. This CDR3 is CASSLVSLMNTEAFF. The CDR3 nucleotides are TGTGCCAGCAGCCTCGTTTCCCTGATGAACACTGAAGCTTTCTTT. This chain joins TRBV7-9 and TRBJ1-1; D uncertain. The CDR3 is 15 residues long. The germline CDR1 and CDR2 sequences are SEHNR and FQNEAQ (reference sequence). Trimming removed 5 bases at V and 0 bases at J, with 13 bases between. The full variable domain, completed using reference TRBV7-9 and TRBJ1-1, is DTGVSQNPRHKITKRGQNVTFRCDPISEHNRLYWYRQTLGQGPEFLTYFQNEAQLEKSRLLSDRFSAERPKGSFSTLEIQRTEQGDSAMYLCASSLVSLMNTEAFFGQGTRLTVV.

Concerning this clonotype: One junction end disagrees with the germline gene, perhaps due to a read error. The chain has TRBV3-1 and TRBJ2-7, with D uncertain. The germline V gene has CDR1 LGHDT and CDR2 YNNKEL (reference sequence). The CDR3 extends over 12 amino acids. CDR3 nucleotide sequence: TGTGCCAGCAGCCAAGGGGCCTACGAGCGGTACTTC. It translates to CASSQGAYERYF.

This chain connects TRBV7-9 to TRBJ1-1, with D unclear. The CDR3 has 15 residues. V lost 3 bases and J lost 1, with 12 bases in between. Germline V gives CDR1 SEHNR, CDR2 FQNEAQ (reference sequence). CDR3 protein: CASSFPPTKNTEAFF. The DNA of the CDR3 is TGTGCCAGCAGCTTTCCCCCTACAAAGAACACTGAAGCTTTCTTT.

V usage is TRBV2 and J usage is TRBJ1-5; perhaps TRBD1 as D (5 bases). V was shortened by 5 bases and J by 0 bases, with 11 bases between the two germline ends. CDR1 SNHLY and CDR2 FYNNEI come from the germline V gene. This CDR3 is 15 amino acids long. CDR3 sequence reads: CASSTTVDSNQPQHF. The DNA of the CDR3 is TGTGCCAGCAGTACGACAGTAGATAGCAATCAGCCCCAGCATTTT.

Turning to this clonotype: The germline gene is not matched at one end of the junction; a read error may be the cause. The genes are TRBV2 and TRBJ2-2; tentatively, D is TRBD2 (5 bases). Germline-derived CDR1 and CDR2 are SNHLY and FYNNEI. The CDR3 loop spans 17 amino acids. CDR3 protein: CASSEGVLPTNTGELYF. The CDR3 DNA reads TGTGCCAGCAGTGAAGGAGTGCTGCCCACGAACACCGGGGAGCTGTATTTT.

This chain uses TRBV4-3 with TRBJ1-5; D gene ambiguous. CDR3 length: 15 residues. CDR1 LGHNA and CDR2 YSLEER come from the germline V gene. The V and J ends lost 0 bases and 4 bases respectively, with 10 bases between them. The CDR3 region has the DNA TGCGCCAGCAGCCAAGATTTCTTTGGTAATCAGCCCCAGCATTTT. Residues: CASSQDFFGNQPQHF.

This clonotype was seen ten or more times. The chain has TRBV7-9 and TRBJ2-3, with TRBD2 matching over 13 bases. The V gene's germline CDR1 is SEHNR and CDR2 FQNEAQ (reference sequence). CDR3 length: 24 residues. The V segment lost 6 bases and the J segment 0 bases; nucleotides outside the gene matches: 27. This CDR3 is CASSTTTGTSGIVVLELSTDTQYF. The CDR3 DNA reads as TGTGCCAGCAGTACAACGACAGGGACTAGCGGGATAGTAGTCCTGGAGCTTAGCACAGATACGCAGTATTTT. Filled out from reference TRBV7-9 and TRBJ2-3, the complete variable domain reads DTGVSQNPRHKITKRGQNVTFRCDPISEHNRLYWYRQTLGQGPEFLTYFQNEAQLEKSRLLSDRFSAERPKGSFSTLEIQRTEQGDSAMYLCASSTTTGTSGIVVLELSTDTQYFGPGTRLTVL.

This rearrangement joins TRBV6-5 to TRBJ2-5, with D maybe TRBD1 (5 bases). Germline loops: CDR1 MNHEY, CDR2 SVGAGI. The V end was cut by 0 bases, the J end by 9 bases, with 17 bases between. This CDR3 is built from 15 residues. Here the CDR3 reads CASSYSDTIQEPQYF. The CDR3 coding sequence is TGTGCCAGCAGTTACTCGGACACGATCCAAGAACCCCAGTACTTC.

Worth noting for this clonotype: A much larger clone lies one base from this, so it may be a read error. The V call is TRBV12-3 or TRBV12-4, the J call TRBJ2-2, with 9 bases aligning to TRBD2. This CDR3 spans 16 amino acids. The V and J ends lost 5 bases and 5 bases, in that order; junction bases with no gene match: 9. CDR3 protein: CASSLIAGAGTGELFF. Here the CDR3 DNA reads TGTGCCAGCAGTCTCATAGCGGGAGCGGGTACCGGGGAGCTGTTTTTT.